The 20 T cell receptor beta chains below all came from one sample that was sequenced in a study of blood T cells in healthy people across ages. Sample-barcoded 5' priming and a J-beta primer mix drove a second PCR of about 6 to 12 cycles. TCRdb analysed the 5' RACE reads with MiXCR anew, one entry per CDR3 protein. The sample gives 1.5 million to 2 million distinct CDR3 sequences, approximately 50% of which show up once; over 2% is in the top ten. Source material: blood. The receptors stem from a woman in her thirties or forties in good health.

V gene TRBV20-1 combines with J gene TRBJ2-1, with 12 bases fitting TRBD2. V dropped 5 bases and J dropped 2; count of bases not matched to a gene: 7. CDR3 length: 16 residues. Per germline, CDR1 DFQATT and CDR2 SNEGSKA (reference sequence). The CDR3, as DNA: TGCAGTGCTGGAGTGGCTAGCGGGGGGGCCTACAATGAGCAGTTCTTC. This translates into CSAGVASGGAYNEQFF.

The table lists this clonotype with a few counts. J is TRBJ1-6 and V is TRBV4-3; D gene uncertain. The germline CDR1 and CDR2 sequences are LGHNA and YSLEER. The CDR3 is 15 amino acids. Trimming took off 4 bases at V and 0 bases at J, with 7 bases between the two ends. CDR3 DNA: TGCGCCAGCAGCCCAAGCAGCTCCTATAATTCACCCCTCCACTTT. Translating it yields CASSPSSSYNSPLHF.

Turning to this clonotype: Compared with germline, one end of the junction differs, possibly owing to a read error. V gene TRBV11-2 combines with J gene TRBJ1-2; 9 bases are shared with TRBD1. Germline-derived CDR1 and CDR2 are SGHAT and FQNNGV. This CDR3 contains 16 residues. For the CDR3, the DNA is TGTGCCAGCAGGGGGCACCGGGACAGGGACTTCTATGACTACACCTTC. This gives the protein CASRGHRDRDFYDYTF.

This clonotype was detected many times. V and J are TRBV29-1 and TRBJ1-2; the match to TRBD1 covers 10 bases. With V trimmed by 6 bases and J by 6 bases, 1 base remained unmatched. CDR3 length equals 11 residues. The germline V gene encodes CDR1 SQVTM and CDR2 ANQGSEA. The CDR3 here is CSVGTGDGYTF. CDR3 DNA sequence: TGCAGCGTCGGGACAGGGGATGGCTACACCTTC.

The chain is built from TRBV4-1 and TRBJ1-2; D possibly corresponds to TRBD1 (5 bases). Trimming took off 1 base at V and 2 bases at J, with 14 bases between the two ends. Germline V gene sequence: CDR1 MGHRA, CDR2 YSYEKL. The CDR3 consists of 16 residues. For the CDR3, the DNA is TGCGCCAGCAGCCAAGTCGCCACAGGCGCGAACTATGGCTACACCTTC. This codes for CASSQVATGANYGYTF.

This chain connects TRBV4-2 to TRBJ2-7, with 7 nucleotides matching TRBD2. Germline loops: CDR1 LGHNA, CDR2 YNFKEQ. Losses at the gene ends were 2 bases for V and 5 bases for J; bases not matched to a gene: 9. CDR3 length: 15 amino acids. The CDR3 DNA follows: TGTGCCAGCAGCCAATCGGGCGGGAGTTTCCACGAGCAGTACTTC. Amino acid sequence: CASSQSGGSFHEQYF.

The chain couples TRBV7-2 to TRBJ1-5, with 10 bases identical to TRBD1. The length of the CDR3 is 16 residues. Germline trimming cut 0 bases from V and 7 bases from J; bases unmatched to any gene: 6. Germline V gene lookup returns CDR1 SGHTA and CDR2 FQGNSA. The CDR3 region has the DNA TGTGCCAGCAGCTTAGCCGGGACAGGGGTGCGGCAGCCCCAGCATTTT. It yields the protein CASSLAGTGVRQPQHF.

This clonotype was seen a handful of times. This rearrangement joins TRBV5-1 to TRBJ2-7; D possibly matches TRBD1 or TRBD2 (5 bases each). This CDR3 spans 15 amino acids. The germline V gene has CDR1 SGHRS and CDR2 YFSETQ. Trimming removed 5 bases at V and 3 bases at J, with 18 bases between. In DNA form, the CDR3 reads TGCGCCAGCAGTCCTGCCCGGGACCTAGGCTACGAGCAGTACTTC. It yields the protein CASSPARDLGYEQYF.

This chain links TRBV20-1 with TRBJ2-1, with TRBD2 matching 12 bases. Trimming removed 0 bases from V and 9 bases from J; junction bases left unmatched: 9. CDR3 size: 16 residues. Per germline, CDR1 DFQATT and CDR2 SNEGSKA (reference sequence). CDR3 loop: CSARDEASGGATEQFF. As DNA, the CDR3 is TGCAGTGCTAGAGATGAGGCTAGCGGGGGGGCCACTGAGCAGTTCTTC.

V usage is TRBV7-2 and J usage is TRBJ1-2; 7 bases align to TRBD1. In germline, CDR1 is SGHTA, CDR2 FQGNSA. V lost 7 bases and J lost 2; bases outside the gene matches: 10. The CDR3 runs to 15 residues. CDR3 in DNA: TGTGCCAGCACTACCTCCGACAGGGAGAACTATGGCTACACCTTC. Translating gives CASTTSDRENYGYTF.

As DNA, the CDR3 is TGTGCCAGCAGTTTTTCCCGGACAGGATCCTATGGCTACACCTTC. It encodes CASSFSRTGSYGYTF. The chain uses TRBV28 and TRBJ1-2; 7 bases align to TRBD1. In germline, CDR1 is MDHEN, CDR2 SYDVKM. The CDR3 sequence is 15 residues long. The junction had 8 bases not matched to a gene; V was cut back by 3 bases and J by 4 bases.

This chain uses TRBV7-2 with TRBJ2-7, with 7 bases identical to TRBD1. The V gene end was trimmed by 6 bases and the J gene end by 3 bases; junction bases not matched to a gene: 8. The CDR3 contains 14 residues. Germline-derived CDR1 and CDR2 are SGHTA and FQGNSA. The CDR3 DNA sequence: TGTGCCAGCAGATCGACAGGGATTAACTACGAGCAGTACTTC. Translation: CASRSTGINYEQYF.

This sequence joins TRBV7-2 and TRBJ1-2; 10 bases map to TRBD1. Per the germline V gene, CDR1 is SGHTA and CDR2 is FQGNSA. The CDR3 runs 12 residues. V lost 3 bases to trimming and J lost 11 bases; unmatched junction nucleotides: 3. This CDR3 is CASSFDRGRYTF. The CDR3 DNA sequence: TGTGCCAGCAGCTTCGACAGGGGGCGATACACCTTC.

Regarding this clonotype: A much larger clone lies one base from this, so it may be a read error. The J gene is TRBJ2-7, the V gene TRBV7-9, with D unresolved. The CDR3 is 14 residues long. CDR1 and CDR2 from the germline V gene are SEHNR and FQNEAQ (reference sequence). Trimming pared 0 bases from V and 2 bases from J, leaving 8 bases between. DNA of the CDR3: TGTGCCAGCAGCTTAGCCGCAAGCGCCTACGAGCAGTACTTC. Amino acid sequence: CASSLAASAYEQYF. Based on the CDR3 plus reference TRBV7-9 and TRBJ2-7, the full variable domain is DTGVSQNPRHKITKRGQNVTFRCDPISEHNRLYWYRQTLGQGPEFLTYFQNEAQLEKSRLLSDRFSAERPKGSFSTLEIQRTEQGDSAMYLCASSLAASAYEQYFGPGTRLTVT.

This clonotype has just a few counts. The chain uses TRBV7-2 and TRBJ1-2; D possibly corresponds to TRBD1 (6 bases). CDR1 is SGHTA, CDR2 FQGNSA, per germline. This CDR3 is built from 14 residues. With 5 bases removed from V and 4 bases from J, the gap between germline ends came to 14 bases. The CDR3 is CASSPITGPYGYTF. The CDR3 DNA sequence: TGTGCCAGCAGCCCCATCACAGGGCCCTATGGCTACACCTTC.

The chain uses TRBV10-3 and TRBJ2-7; TRBD1 aligns across 9 bases. The CDR3 consists of 12 residues. The germline gives CDR1 ENHRY, CDR2 SYGVKD. The ends lost 9 bases at V and 3 bases at J; junction bases unmatched: 3. CDR3 in DNA: TGTGCCATGGGGACAGGGCACTACGAGCAGTACTTC. Translated, it gives CAMGTGHYEQYF.

This clonotype occurred a few times. The rearrangement links TRBV21-1 to TRBJ1-2; the D call TRBD1 from the table was never checked on the DNA. TRBV21-1 is labeled a pseudogene. The CDR3 consists of 11 residues. CDR3 nucleotide sequence: TGTGCCAGCGAGACGGGGGAGGGGTACACCTTC. It yields the protein CASETGEGYTF.

The chain is built from TRBV12-3 or TRBV12-4 and TRBJ2-1, with D possibly TRBD1 on 5 matching bases. V was cut by 2 bases and J by 3 bases, with 11 bases left in between. The length of the CDR3 is 15 residues. The CDR3 sequence is CASSLFQGGYNEQFF. CDR3 DNA sequence: TGTGCCAGCAGTTTATTTCAGGGCGGCTACAATGAGCAGTTCTTC.

This clonotype was seen more than once but under ten times. The chain couples TRBV7-8 to TRBJ2-3; TRBD1 or TRBD2 may be the D gene (5 bases each). From germline, CDR1 is SGHVS and CDR2 FQNEAQ. CDR3 length equals 16 residues. The ends were cut back, 6 bases at V and 2 bases at J, with 18 bases in the middle. The CDR3 DNA reads as TGTGCCAGCAGACAGAACCGGGACGTACTCACAGATACGCAGTATTTT. Its translation is CASRQNRDVLTDTQYF.

The V call is TRBV28, the J call TRBJ2-1, with 8 bases lining up with TRBD2. J gave up 3 bases and V 4 bases, and 8 bases lay outside the gene matches. The CDR3 spans 16 residues. Germline V gene sequence: CDR1 MDHEN, CDR2 SYDVKM. CDR3 region: CASSWYGGADYNEQFF. CDR3 nucleotide sequence: TGTGCCAGCAGTTGGTACGGGGGGGCCGACTACAATGAGCAGTTCTTC.